This paragraph reports one T cell receptor beta chain. As yet, its antigen is unknown. The CDR3 runs to 15 residues. Germline CDR1 is MNHNS and CDR2 is SASEGT. V was pared by 6 bases and J by 3 bases, with 8 bases of the junction left unmatched. These data are taken from a study of cytomegalovirus exposure and HLA in healthy donors. Overall study context: Earlier sequencing of some 180 million T cells yielded 120 million or so unique TCR beta sequences.

Study findings and constraints: For most TCR sequences rarity was the rule, although some public TCRs occurred in many donors. High specificity and sensitivity for cytomegalovirus status were reported for the classifier.

The PCR used 60 Vbeta and 13 Jbeta primers. Original processing notes: A follow-up analysis tallied 65 million to 80 million unique TCR beta chains, some 9.9 million shared. Sequencing used immunoSEQ multiplex PCR; TCRdb keeps in-frame clones, though not all of them. V and J calls and clone size are copied from that table; D and trimming were computed from the DNA. The profile shows about 170,000 clones, 73% of them singletons. Sample: PBMCs. The TCR sequence derives from a woman in her late teens or twenties in good health and CMV-seropositive. The V gene is TRBV6-1, the J gene TRBJ1-5; 7 bases line up with TRBD1. The CDR3 DNA reads TGTGCCAGCAGGTCCAGGGACAGCGACAATCAGCCCCAGCATTTT. This translates into CASRSRDSDNQPQHF.